A selection of T cell receptor beta chains follows, all from one sample in a study of CD8+ T cells in alopecia areata. Profiled with immunoSEQ multiplex PCR; TCRdb holds only in-frame clones, not every one. The table shows around 200,000 clones, with roughly 53% occurring only once. This sample comprised CD8+ T cells sorted from blood, obtained at week 24, from a patient treated with tofacitinib. Receptor source: a human donor with alopecia areata. Each CDR3 is given with its conserved first and last residue. The D gene is left open where the match is weak. The size of a clone is reported for some rows only, either as once, few or many, or as a class for expanded clones.

>TRBD1|TRBJ2-5|TRBV25-1|once
TGTGCCAGCAGTGACCGGGACAGACAAAAAGAGACCCAGTACTTC
CASSDRDRQKETQYF
>TRBD2|TRBJ2-7|TRBV15|NA
TGTGCCACCTCGGGACTAGGGGGCGAGCAGTACTTC
CATSGLGGEQYF
>NA|TRBJ1-2|TRBV2|few
TGTGCCAGCAGCCCGGACAGCCCTGAGGTCTATGGCTACACCTTC
CASSPDSPEVYGYTF
>TRBD1|TRBJ2-1|TRBV7-9|NA
TGTGCCAGCAGCCCGACAGGGGGGAATGAGCAGTTCTTC
CASSPTGGNEQFF
>NA|TRBJ2-2|TRBV10-2|NA
TGCGCCAGCTATTCCGGGGAGCTGTTTTTT
CASYSGELFF
>NA|TRBJ1-2|TRBV29-1|NA
TGCAGCGTTGCGTTTGTTCAGATGACTAACTATGGCTACACCTTC
CSVAFVQMTNYGYTF
>TRBD1|TRBJ1-1|TRBV6-5|NA
TGTGCCAGCAGCCTCAGGGGGGGGATGAACACTGAAGCTTTCTTT
CASSLRGGMNTEAFF
>NA|TRBJ1-2|TRBV15|NA
TGTGCCACGATCAATCACGAGGGGGGCTACACCTTC
CATINHEGGYTF
>NA|TRBJ2-2|TRBV9|NA
TGTGCCAGCAGCGTAGGGGGTAGCAGCACCGGGGAGCTGTTTTTT
CASSVGGSSTGELFF
>NA|TRBJ2-2|TRBV7-7|NA
TGTGCCAGCAGCCTCCGGGATCTTAACACCGGGGAGCTGTTTTTT
CASSLRDLNTGELFF
>NA|TRBJ2-5|TRBV15|NA
TGTGCCACCAGCAGAGACCGTGAAGAGACCCAGTACTTC
CATSRDREETQYF
>NA|TRBJ2-4|TRBV13|NA
TGTGCCAGCAGCTCAAGACTGGGTGACATTCAGTACTTC
CASSSRLGDIQYF
>TRBD2|TRBJ2-1|TRBV19|NA
TGTGCCAGTAGTATCTTCAGCGGGGTCTTCAATGAGCAGTTCTTC
CASSIFSGVFNEQFF
>TRBD2|TRBJ2-7|TRBV29-1|few
TGCAGCGTTGAGTCGAGGGTAGCGGGGGGTCCCAGCTCCTACGAGCAGTACTTC
CSVESRVAGGPSSYEQYF
>TRBD2|TRBJ2-7|TRBV29-1|NA
TGCAGCGTTGAAAGCGGGAACGCGGAGTGGGGTACCTACGAGCAGTACTTC
CSVESGNAEWGTYEQYF
>NA|TRBJ1-5|TRBV5-6|NA
TGTGCCAGCAGTTCCGGATTGGTCAATCAGCCCCAGCATTTT
CASSSGLVNQPQHF
>NA|TRBJ2-2|TRBV9|NA
TGTGCCAGCAGCGTATGGGGGGACACCGGGGAGCTGTTTTTT
CASSVWGDTGELFF
>TRBD1|TRBJ2-7|TRBV9|NA
TGTGCCAGCAGCGCAAAGACAGGGGATGTCCCCTACGAGCAGTACTTC
CASSAKTGDVPYEQYF
>NA|TRBJ2-2|TRBV19|NA
TGTGCCAGTATGGCAGGGTCCACCGGGGAGCTGTTTTTT
CASMAGSTGELFF
>NA|TRBJ2-3|TRBV10-3|NA
TGTGCCATCAGTGAGTACAGGAACACAGATACGCAGTATTTT
CAISEYRNTDTQYF
>NA|TRBJ1-2|TRBV5-6|NA
TGTGCCAGCAGCTTGGACAGCCTCAGCGGCTATGGCTACACCTTC
CASSLDSLSGYGYTF
>TRBD1|TRBJ2-7|TRBV27|NA
TGTGCCAGCAGTGCGGACAGGGTGGGGTACGAGCAGTACTTC
CASSADRVGYEQYF
>NA|TRBJ1-1|TRBV29-1|few
TGCAGCGTTGAGGCCAGGGGAAGGGAGACTGAAGCTTTCTTT
CSVEARGRETEAFF
>TRBD2|TRBJ2-1|TRBV29-1|few
TGCAGCGTTGGAGGACTAGCGGGGGAATACAATGAGCAGTTCTTC
CSVGGLAGEYNEQFF
>TRBD1|TRBJ2-1|TRBV27|NA
TGTGCCAGCAGCTCAACCAAGGACAGGGGGCGGCATGAGCAGTTCTTC
CASSSTKDRGRHEQFF
>NA|TRBJ2-3|TRBV2|few
TGTGCCAGCAGGGGGTCCGTGGATACGCAGTATTTT
CASRGSVDTQYF
>NA|TRBJ2-2|TRBV7-8|NA
TGTGCCAGCAGCAGCGGGACCGGGGAGCTGTTTTTT
CASSSGTGELFF
>NA|TRBJ2-5|TRBV30|NA
TGTGCCTGGAGTGTAGGGATAGGACAGCTCCAAGAGACCCAGTACTTC
CAWSVGIGQLQETQYF
>TRBD2|TRBJ2-5|TRBV2|NA
TGTGCCAGCGAAGGCCTAGCGGGGGGGCCTCCCCAAGAGACCCAGTACTTC
CASEGLAGGPPQETQYF
>TRBD1|TRBJ2-7|TRBV7-9|NA
TGTGCCAGCACTCCGCGGCGGGACAGGGGGTACTTC
CASTPRRDRGYF
>NA|TRBJ2-7|TRBV9|few
TGTGCCAGCAGCGTAGTCGGGTTTTCCTACGAGCAGTACTTC
CASSVVGFSYEQYF
>NA|TRBJ2-1|TRBV30|few
TGTGCCTGGAGTCGGGGTAATGAGCAGTTCTTC
CAWSRGNEQFF
>NA|TRBJ2-3|TRBV30|few
TGTGCCTGGAGTAGATTGGGAGCGGCAGATACGCAGTATTTT
CAWSRLGAADTQYF
>NA|TRBJ2-3|TRBV30|NA
TGTGCCTGGGGGGGAGATACGCAGTATTTT
CAWGGDTQYF
>NA|TRBJ2-6|TRBV29-1|few
TGCAGCGTTGAAGTTGGGGCCAACGTCCTGACTTTC
CSVEVGANVLTF
>TRBD1|TRBJ2-5|TRBV6-6|NA
TGTGCCACGATGAGGGACAGGCAAGAGACCCAGTACTTC
CATMRDRQETQYF
>NA|TRBJ2-5|TRBV5-1|few
TGCGCCAGCAGCTCCCAAGAGACCCAGTACTTC
CASSSQETQYF
>TRBD2|TRBJ2-7|TRBV7-9|NA
TGTGCCAGCAGCTTAACTAGCGCCTACGAGCAGTACTTC
CASSLTSAYEQYF
>TRBD1|TRBJ2-3|TRBV25-1|NA
TGTGCCAGCAGAGACTTCAGGGGGGATACGCAGTATTTT
CASRDFRGDTQYF
>NA|TRBJ1-5|TRBV2|NA
TGTGCCAGCAGTGAAGGAGCAGGGCGTATGACCAATCAGCCCCAGCATTTT
CASSEGAGRMTNQPQHF
>TRBD2|TRBJ2-2|TRBV4-2|NA
TGTGCCAGCAGCCAAGATAAAGGCAGTCGGCGGGGGGGCGCGTACACCGGGGAGCTGTTTTTT
CASSQDKGSRRGGAYTGELFF
>NA|TRBJ2-7|TRBV15|NA
TGTGCCACCAGCAGAGCAGGGATCTACGAGCAGTACTTC
CATSRAGIYEQYF
>TRBD1|TRBJ2-2|TRBV7-9|NA
TGTGCCAGCACAACAGGGGCTTCCACCGGGGAGCTGTTTTTT
CASTTGASTGELFF
>TRBD1|TRBJ2-2|TRBV29-1|NA
TGCAGCGTACCGGGACAGACAAACGGGGAGCTGTTTTTT
CSVPGQTNGELFF
>NA|TRBJ1-2|TRBV10-3|NA
TGTGCCTCCGGGCAGGGAGGCGATGGCTACACCTTC
CASGQGGDGYTF
>NA|TRBJ2-1|TRBV5-6|NA
TGTGCCAGCAGCTTGCAGGGGAGTGAGCAGTTCTTC
CASSLQGSEQFF
>TRBD2|TRBJ2-4|TRBV2|NA
TGTGCCATCTTGACTAGCGGGGTGTTCGGGGCCAAAAACATTCAGTACTTC
CAILTSGVFGAKNIQYF
>NA|TRBJ2-7|TRBV29-1|few
TGCAGCGCCCGGACCAATACCCCCTACGAGCAGTACTTC
CSARTNTPYEQYF
>NA|TRBJ2-1|TRBV13|NA
TGTGCCAGCAGCTTAGAAAGGGAGCAGTTCTTC
CASSLEREQFF
>NA|TRBJ2-4|TRBV6-1|NA
TGTGCCAGCACCCAATTGTTTCGGGGAAACATTCAGTACTTC
CASTQLFRGNIQYF
>NA|TRBJ1-5|TRBV19|few
TGTGCCAGTACCCCGCTGGGGGGTCCCAATCAGCCCCAGCATTTT
CASTPLGGPNQPQHF
>NA|TRBJ2-3|TRBV5-1|NA
TGCGCCAGCAGCTTGATAGGACGGGTCCTCACAGATACGCAGTATTTT
CASSLIGRVLTDTQYF
>NA|TRBJ2-7|TRBV7-9|few
TGTGCCAGCAGCCGAGGGGGATACGAGCAGTACTTC
CASSRGGYEQYF